The rows below give T cell receptor beta chains drawn from one sample of a study of T cells after yellow fever vaccination. TCRdb analysed the 5' RACE reads with MiXCR anew, one entry per CDR3 protein. The sample comprises hundreds of thousands of distinct CDR3 sequences, approximately 8% of which are singletons, and around 17% rests with the top ten. This material consisted of PBMCs, taken roughly 46 days after the first yellow fever vaccination. The receptor source for this set is a young man who received the YFV17D yellow fever vaccine. CDR3s include the opening cysteine and the closing phenylalanine or tryptophan. A D gene is named only where the DNA matches it firmly. Size is stated for part of the rows, as once, few or many counts, or as a class when the clone is expanded.

CDR3nt,CDR3aa,abundance,d_gene,j_gene,v_gene
TGTGCCAGCAGTTTTTCAGGGCAGGCGAACACTGAAGCTTTCTTT,CASSFSGQANTEAFF,-,-,TRBJ1-1,TRBV12-3/TRBV12-4
TGTGCCAGCAGCTCGGGACTAGCCCCTCCCCTCAATGAGCAGTTCTTC,CASSSGLAPPLNEQFF,-,TRBD2,TRBJ2-1,TRBV11-1
TGCGCCAGCCAGGGTTTATCCTCCTACGAGCAGTACTTC,CASQGLSSYEQYF,few,-,TRBJ2-7,TRBV10-1
TGTGCCAGCAGCTTAGAACAGACGATCACAGATACGCAGTATTTT,CASSLEQTITDTQYF,-,-,TRBJ2-3,TRBV7-2
TGCAGTGCTAGTGGGGACAGCGAGTATGGCTACACCTTC,CSASGDSEYGYTF,few,TRBD1,TRBJ1-2,TRBV20-1
TGTGCCAGCAGCTTCACAGGGGGCGATCCCACCGGGGAGCTGTTTTTT,CASSFTGGDPTGELFF,few,TRBD1,TRBJ2-2,TRBV9
TGTGCCATCCGGGACAGGGGTTGGACCGGGGAGCTGTTTTTT,CAIRDRGWTGELFF,few,TRBD1,TRBJ2-2,TRBV10-3
TGTGCCAGCAGCTTAGCCCGGAGGGCAGATACGCAGTATTTT,CASSLARRADTQYF,few,-,TRBJ2-3,TRBV7-2
TGCAGTGCTAGAGAGAGGCGGACCTCCACAGATACGCAGTATTTT,CSARERRTSTDTQYF,many,-,TRBJ2-3,TRBV20-1
TGTGCTAGTGGTTCCCTAGCGGGGGGAGGAAGTGAGCAGTTCTTC,CASGSLAGGGSEQFF,few,TRBD2,TRBJ2-1,TRBV12-5
TGTGCCAGCAGCCCGCCAACCAACATTCAGTACTTC,CASSPPTNIQYF,many,-,TRBJ2-4,TRBV11-1
TGTGCCAGCAGTTACTTCGGACTAGCGGGGGGCCGGAGCTCCTACAATGAGCAGTTCTTC,CASSYFGLAGGRSSYNEQFF,-,TRBD2,TRBJ2-1,TRBV6-2/TRBV6-3
TGCGCCAGCAGCTTGGCCCCAGGGGAGGGTAGCGGGGGCCTGTGGAATGAGCAGTTCTTC,CASSLAPGEGSGGLWNEQFF,-,TRBD2,TRBJ2-1,TRBV5-1
TGCAGTGCTAGTTTTGGGACAGGGGTCGAGCAGTACTTC,CSASFGTGVEQYF,-,TRBD1,TRBJ2-7,TRBV20-1
TGTGCCAGCAGCCAAAAGTGGGCGGATACGCAGTATTTT,CASSQKWADTQYF,-,-,TRBJ2-3,TRBV7-2
TGTGCCAGCAGCCAAGATAGGAGTCAGGGAGTGGTAGATACGCAGTATTTT,CASSQDRSQGVVDTQYF,few,-,TRBJ2-3,TRBV4-2
TGCAGCGCCAGTCAATGGGTACGCGGCTACACCTTC,CSASQWVRGYTF,few,-,TRBJ1-2,TRBV29-1
TGCGCCAGCAGCCATTTAACCGGGACCGCCAGCACCGGGGAGCTGTTTTTT,CASSHLTGTASTGELFF,-,-,TRBJ2-2,TRBV4-3
TGTGCCAGCAGCCAAGAACGGGGGCGCCGTGGCTACACCTTC,CASSQERGRRGYTF,-,-,TRBJ1-2,TRBV4-2
TGTGCCAGCAGTTACACGGACAGGGGCCAAGAGACCCAGTACTTC,CASSYTDRGQETQYF,-,TRBD1,TRBJ2-5,TRBV6-5
TGTGCCAGCACTTTCTCGGGACAGGGGGCCTACGAGCAGTACTTC,CASTFSGQGAYEQYF,-,TRBD1,TRBJ2-7,TRBV7-2
TGCGCCAGCAGCTTTGGGGTGGCTAGCTCCTACAATGAGCAGTTCTTC,CASSFGVASSYNEQFF,-,-,TRBJ2-1,TRBV5-1
TGCAGCGTATTCCCGGGACAGGTGAATGAGCAGTTCTTC,CSVFPGQVNEQFF,once,TRBD1,TRBJ2-1,TRBV29-1
TGTGCCAGCTCACCACCGGGTACCAAGGAGACCCAGTACTTC,CASSPPGTKETQYF,few,-,TRBJ2-5,TRBV18
TGTGCCAGCAGTTACTCGAGTTGGGCGGGCTCCTACAATGAGCAGTTCTTC,CASSYSSWAGSYNEQFF,few,-,TRBJ2-1,TRBV6-5
TGCGCCAGCAGCTTCGATGGTAAGAACACTGAAGCTTTCTTT,CASSFDGKNTEAFF,few,-,TRBJ1-1,TRBV5-1
TGTGCCAGCAGCGTACGACAGGGTTCTAGTTCGGGCTACACCTTC,CASSVRQGSSSGYTF,few,TRBD1,TRBJ1-2,TRBV7-8